Listed here are 18 T cell receptor beta chains from one sample, sequenced in a study of cytotoxic CD8 clonotypes in ibrutinib-treated CLL (dated by TCRdb to the early 2020s). The sample's time point, from its label and the paper: progressive disease on ibrutinib. The library relied on the immunoSEQ multiplex PCR assay. As stored in TCRdb, this immuneACCESS dataset retains in-frame rearrangements with V and J assigned. A fraction of the clones does not appear; measured against another copy, unresolved V genes explain less than half of the discrepancy, and the remainder lacks a known reason. This sample is represented by some 170,000 clones; about 88% of them were singletons. The ten largest make up roughly 3% of the sample. Sequenced here: PBMCs, sampled at disease progression, from a patient treated with ibrutinib. The source of these receptors is a human donor with chronic lymphocytic leukemia.

The chain uses TRBV6-5 and TRBJ1-1; no firm D call. CDR3 length: 13 residues. Trimming shortened V by 6 bases and J by 2 bases, and 10 bases separated the two germline ends. Germline CDR1 reads MNHEY; CDR2 reads SVGAGI. The CDR3 DNA sequence: TGTGCCAGCAGCCCAAACAGAAACACTGAAGCTTTCTTT. Translation gives CASSPNRNTEAFF.

This chain joins TRBV15 and TRBJ2-1; 10 nucleotides align to TRBD2. Trimming cost V 0 bases and J 8 bases; bases outside gene matches: 13. Germline V gene data show CDR1 as LNHNV and CDR2 as YYDKDF (reference sequence). The CDR3 runs to 18 residues. The CDR3 is CATSRDQSSSGRAHEQFF. The CDR3 nucleotides are TGTGCCACCAGCAGAGATCAGTCTTCCAGCGGGAGGGCCCATGAGCAGTTCTTC. The full variable domain, in which reference TRBV15 and TRBJ2-1 provide the parts outside the CDR3, is DAMVIQNPRYQVTQFGKPVTLSCSQTLNHNVMYWYQQKSSQAPKLLFHYYDKDFNNEADTPDNFQSRRPNTSFCFLDIRSPGLGDTAMYLCATSRDQSSSGRAHEQFFGPGTRLTVL.

The chain is built from TRBV28 and TRBJ1-2; 7 nucleotides align to TRBD1. Germline V gene data show CDR1 as MDHEN and CDR2 as SYDVKM. The CDR3 runs to 15 residues. Trimming at V came to 5 bases and at J to 4 bases, leaving 10 bases not matched to a gene. Here the CDR3 DNA reads TGTGCCAGCAGTCCCGCGGGACAGCCAATCTATGGCTACACCTTC. Translation: CASSPAGQPIYGYTF.

The chain links TRBV6-5 to TRBJ1-3, with D hard to call. This CDR3 comprises 15 residues. Trimming removed 0 bases from V and 0 bases from J, with 6 bases in between. Germline CDR1 and CDR2: MNHEY and SVGAGI. The DNA for the CDR3 is TGTGCCAGCAGTTACTCCGCTCCCTCTGGAAACACCATATATTTT. Translating it yields CASSYSAPSGNTIYF.

The CDR3: CASSLSGRSTDTQYF. The CDR3 region has the DNA TGTGCCAGCAGCTTAAGCGGGAGAAGCACAGATACGCAGTATTTT. The V call is TRBV7-2, the J call TRBJ2-3; TRBD2 matches 8 bases. Losses at the gene ends were 2 bases for V and 0 bases for J; bases not matched to a gene: 1. Germline-derived CDR1 and CDR2 are SGHTA and FQGNSA. The CDR3 extends over 15 amino acids.

The chain is built from TRBV5-1 and TRBJ1-1; 8 nucleotides align to TRBD1. Germline V lookup: CDR1 SGHRS, CDR2 YFSETQ. The CDR3 has 16 residues. V lost 2 bases and J lost 4; bases outside the gene matches: 10. The CDR3 loop is CASSFGDRGATTEAFF. The CDR3 DNA reads as TGCGCCAGCAGCTTTGGAGACAGGGGAGCGACCACTGAAGCTTTCTTT.

This chain links TRBV29-1 with TRBJ1-2; D gene ambiguous. Trimming took 6 bases from V and 6 from J, leaving 17 bases between them. This CDR3 has 13 amino acids. Germline-derived CDR1 and CDR2 are SQVTM and ANQGSEA. CDR3 amino acids: CSVDRPARHGYTF. CDR3 nucleotide sequence: TGCAGCGTAGACCGGCCAGCGAGGCATGGCTACACCTTC.

The sample holds one count of this clone. The chain recombines TRBV10-1 with TRBJ2-1, with 8 nucleotides matching TRBD2. The CDR3 spans 15 residues. CDR1 and CDR2 (germline): WNHNN, SYGVQD (reference sequence). V dropped 3 bases and J dropped 3; count of bases not matched to a gene: 4. CDR3 amino acids: CASSDLTSVYNEQFF. CDR3 nucleotides: TGCGCCAGCAGTGACCTGACTAGCGTCTACAATGAGCAGTTCTTC.

The J gene is TRBJ2-3, the V gene TRBV30; no reliable D call. The ends were cut back, 1 base at V and 3 bases at J, with 11 bases in the middle. This CDR3 comprises 14 residues. In germline, CDR1 is GTSNPN, CDR2 SVGIG (reference sequence). Here the CDR3 reads CAWSAVGRTDTQYF. The CDR3 DNA follows: TGTGCCTGGAGTGCCGTGGGCCGTACAGATACGCAGTATTTT.

This rearrangement joins TRBV7-7 to TRBJ2-1; possibly TRBD1 for D (6 bases). The CDR3 sequence is 12 residues long. V lost 5 bases and J 8 bases, leaving 10 bases between the germline ends. Per the germline V gene, CDR1 is SSHAT and CDR2 is FNYEAQ (reference sequence). The chain's CDR3 is CASSLGGDEQFF. The CDR3 DNA reads TGTGCCAGCAGCCTAGGGGGAGATGAGCAGTTCTTC.

The chain links TRBV18 to TRBJ1-5; 11 positions match TRBD1. CDR1 and CDR2 (germline): KGHSH, LQKENI. The CDR3 has 18 residues. V shed 1 base, J shed 2 bases, and the junction held 7 bases outside the gene matches. The CDR3 region has the DNA TGTGCCAGCTCACCACAACGGACAGGGGGCGCCGGCAATCAGCCCCAGCATTTT. This gives the protein CASSPQRTGGAGNQPQHF.

The chain has TRBV27 and TRBJ1-2; TRBD1 might be the D (5 bases). CDR1 is MNHEY and CDR2 is SMNVEV in the germline V gene (reference sequence). V was clipped by 8 bases and J by 2 bases, with 18 bases between them. This CDR3 has 15 amino acids. Written as DNA, the CDR3 is TGTGCCAGCCTCGGGGGAGGGAGCTCAAACTATGGCTACACCTTC. Residues: CASLGGGSSNYGYTF.

The J gene is TRBJ2-2, the V gene TRBV9; possibly TRBD2 for D (5 bases). Trimming shortened V by 0 bases and J by 7 bases, and 16 bases separated the two germline ends. There are 16 residues in the CDR3. CDR1 is SGDLS, CDR2 YYNGEE, per germline. This CDR3 reads CASSVARGPIGGELFF. CDR3 bases: TGTGCCAGCAGCGTAGCGAGAGGGCCGATTGGCGGGGAGCTGTTTTTT.

This clone was found once. This chain links TRBV5-6 with TRBJ2-7, with D possibly being TRBD2 (5 bases). This CDR3 region has 15 residues. CDR1 is SGHDT and CDR2 is YYEEEE in the germline V gene. Deletions cut 1 base from V and 3 bases from J, with 14 bases between. CDR3 nucleotides: TGTGCCAGCAGCTTGACGGGATTCTCCGGCTACGAGCAGTACTTC. Amino acid sequence: CASSLTGFSGYEQYF.

The chain couples TRBV7-9 to TRBJ1-5; D remains unclear. The germline V gene has CDR1 SEHNR and CDR2 FQNEAQ (reference sequence). V was cut by 1 base and J by 7 bases, with 8 bases left in between. The CDR3 extends over 13 amino acids. CDR3 protein: CASSLDVSQPQHF. The CDR3 region has the DNA TGTGCCAGCAGCTTAGATGTCTCGCAGCCCCAGCATTTT.

In this sample, this clone turned up once. This chain connects TRBV19 to TRBJ2-2, with D maybe TRBD2 (6 bases). V lost 3 bases and J 3 bases, leaving 14 bases between the germline ends. The CDR3 runs to 16 residues. CDR1 and CDR2 (germline): LNHDA, SQIVND (reference sequence). CDR3 protein: CASSIRGGGDTGELFF. The CDR3 DNA is TGTGCCAGTAGTATTCGGGGAGGCGGGGACACCGGGGAGCTGTTTTTT.

This sequence joins TRBV28 and TRBJ2-3; no definite D call. The CDR3 has 14 residues. Germline CDR1 is MDHEN and CDR2 is SYDVKM. V lost 5 bases and J lost 0, with 9 bases in between. In DNA, the CDR3 is TGTGCCAGCAGTCCGGCCCTCAGCACAGATACGCAGTATTTT. Protein: CASSPALSTDTQYF.

J is TRBJ1-1 and V is TRBV19; tentative D call: TRBD1 (5 bases). V was cut by 7 bases and J by 1 base, with 10 bases left in between. This CDR3 has 13 amino acids. CDR1 LNHDA and CDR2 SQIVND come from the germline V gene (reference sequence). CDR3 DNA sequence: TGTGCCAGTAATTGGGGACCGAACACTGAAGCTTTCTTT. The encoded protein is CASNWGPNTEAFF.